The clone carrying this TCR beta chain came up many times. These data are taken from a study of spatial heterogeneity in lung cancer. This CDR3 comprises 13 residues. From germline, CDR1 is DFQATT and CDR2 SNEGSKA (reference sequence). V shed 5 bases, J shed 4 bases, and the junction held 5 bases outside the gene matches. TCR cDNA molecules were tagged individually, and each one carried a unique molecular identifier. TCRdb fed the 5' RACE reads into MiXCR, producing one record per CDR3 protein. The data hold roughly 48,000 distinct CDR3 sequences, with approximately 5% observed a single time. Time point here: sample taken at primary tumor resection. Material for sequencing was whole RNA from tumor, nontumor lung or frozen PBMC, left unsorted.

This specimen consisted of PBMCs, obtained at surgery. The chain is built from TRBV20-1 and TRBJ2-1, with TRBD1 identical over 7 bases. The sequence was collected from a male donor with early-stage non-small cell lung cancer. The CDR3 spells CSAPRDSYNEQFF. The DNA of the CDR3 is TGCAGTGCTCCCCGGGACAGTTACAATGAGCAGTTCTTC.